This T cell receptor (beta chain) was documented in a study of early T cells in non-severe SARS-CoV-2 infection. Study in general: The input, bulk RNA from unsorted whole blood, was sequenced, and chains were unpaired. Findings and limits, study-wide: Anti-spike CD8 responses were favored in VDJdb matching, and private and CD4 specificities were missed.

With respect to this clonotype: Its antigen is still unknown.

Each single cDNA molecule received a unique molecular identifier. MiXCR, applied by TCRdb to the 5' RACE reads, yields one record per CDR3 protein. The repertoire holds about 83,000 distinct CDR3 sequences, roughly 15% seen once, with about 1.5% in the top ten. The CDR3 totals 15 residues. V shed 5 bases and J 9 bases; nucleotides not matched to a gene: 8. Germline lookup yields CDR1 SGHRS and CDR2 YFSETQ. Sequenced: whole blood. V gene TRBV5-1 combines with J gene TRBJ1-6; 10 positions agree with TRBD1. The receptor comes from an adult who was a healthcare worker with PCR-confirmed SARS-CoV-2 infection or an uninfected control (not recorded which). CDR3 DNA: TGCGCCAGCAGTTTCGCCCGGGACAGGGGTTCACCCCTCCACTTT. This sequence encodes CASSFARDRGSPLHF.